This T cell receptor beta chain was obtained from a study of beta chain features in type 1 diabetes. Study background: Healthy donors and patients had similar age, gender and cell yields. Points from the study as a whole: Patients' naive, central memory and regulatory TCRB repertoires appeared more alike than those of healthy donors. Moderate yet significant TCRB CDR3 shortening was seen in Type 1 diabetes patients in all four CD4+ subsets.

Every bit of the isolated RNA underwent reverse transcription, so sequencing read expressed TCRB transcripts. Generated by immunoSEQ multiplex PCR, the TCRdb table keeps only in-frame clones and is missing some. The sample yields around 300,000 clones, around 7.8% seen once. The sample holds a few counts of this clone. Its antigen is not known. Germline V gene lookup returns CDR1 LNHNV and CDR2 YYDKDF (reference sequence). Trimming took 3 bases from V and 2 from J, leaving 6 bases between them. The CDR3 spans 13 residues. This receptor was obtained from a woman aged 18-35 years in good health. The source material was central memory CD4+ T cells from blood. The chain joins TRBV15 to TRBJ2-3; D uncertain. CDR3 in amino acids: CATSSGSTDTQYF. The DNA for the CDR3 is TGTGCCACCAGCAGTGGGTCCACAGATACGCAGTATTTT.